The rows below give T cell receptor beta chains drawn from one sample of a study of B cell selection in AIRE deficiency. The protocol was immunoSEQ multiplex PCR, while the TCRdb copy is restricted to in-frame clones and leaves out a portion. In the table there are roughly 25,000 clones, about 95% of which are singletons. The specimen sequenced was CD4+CD127+ conventional T cells sorted from PBMCs. The source of these receptors is a human donor in good health. Both conserved end residues are part of each CDR3. The D gene is left open where the match is weak. Rows may omit the clone size; those that give it use once, few, many or a size class.

length	size	V	D	J	CDR3	DNA
15	NA	TRBV28	NA	TRBJ1-5	CASSHAPNSNQPQHF	TGTGCCAGCAGCCACGCCCCTAATAGCAATCAGCCCCAGCATTTT
13	NA	TRBV28	NA	TRBJ2-3	CASSPRVEDTQYF	TGTGCCAGCAGTCCGCGGGTGGAAGATACGCAGTATTTT
15	once	TRBV5-1	NA	TRBJ2-5	CASSKTRGLEETQYF	TGCGCCAGCAGCAAAACCAGGGGTCTGGAAGAGACCCAGTACTTC
16	NA	TRBV18	TRBD1	TRBJ2-2	CASSPLGQEDTGELFF	TGTGCCAGCTCGCCCTTGGGACAGGAGGACACCGGGGAGCTGTTTTTT
14	NA	TRBV15	NA	TRBJ1-5	CATSAGVVSQPQHF	TGTGCCACCAGCGCAGGGGTTGTTAGTCAGCCCCAGCATTTT
15	NA	TRBV9	NA	TRBJ2-1	CASSTGRVSYNEQFF	TGTGCCAGCAGCACAGGGAGGGTTTCCTACAATGAGCAGTTCTTC
15	NA	TRBV4-2	NA	TRBJ2-3	CASSQEDQFTDTQYF	TGTGCCAGCAGCCAAGAGGACCAATTCACAGATACGCAGTATTTT
13	NA	TRBV5-4	NA	TRBJ1-2	CASSPQGIHGYTF	TGTGCCAGCAGCCCCCAGGGTATACATGGCTACACCTTC
13	NA	TRBV7-9	NA	TRBJ2-5	CASSTGVLGTQYF	TGTGCCAGCAGTACGGGAGTTTTGGGGACCCAGTACTTC
11	NA	TRBV4-2	NA	TRBJ2-1	CASSLVDEQFF	TGTGCCAGCAGCTTGGTGGATGAGCAGTTCTTC
15	NA	TRBV19	NA	TRBJ2-3	CASSMGPISTDTQYF	TGTGCCAGTAGTATGGGGCCCATAAGCACAGATACGCAGTATTTT
14	NA	TRBV5-6	NA	TRBJ2-5	CASSRNTGGETQYF	TGTGCCAGCAGTCGCAATACGGGCGGGGAGACCCAGTACTTC
14	NA	TRBV5-4	NA	TRBJ2-7	CASSPGAPLDEQYF	TGTGCCAGCAGCCCCGGGGCTCCACTAGACGAGCAGTACTTC
13	NA	TRBV7-9	NA	TRBJ2-3	CASSPRGTDTQYF	TGTGCCAGCAGCCCAAGGGGCACAGATACGCAGTATTTT
15	NA	TRBV4-1	NA	TRBJ2-3	CASSQGSGNTDTQYF	TGCGCCAGCAGCCAAGGAAGCGGTAACACAGATACGCAGTATTTT
13	NA	TRBV28	NA	TRBJ1-5	CASSSQGNQPQHF	TGTGCCAGCAGCTCCCAGGGCAATCAGCCCCAGCATTTT
13	once	TRBV7-6	TRBD1	TRBJ2-5	CASIRPGQGSQYF	TGTGCCAGCATCCGACCGGGACAGGGGTCCCAGTACTTC
14	NA	TRBV18	TRBD2	TRBJ2-5	CASSGTREQETQYF	TGTGCCAGCTCAGGGACTAGAGAACAAGAGACCCAGTACTTC
13	once	TRBV6-1	NA	TRBJ1-1	CASSEWRATEAFF	TGTGCCAGCAGTGAATGGCGGGCAACTGAAGCTTTCTTT
16	NA	TRBV5-1	TRBD2	TRBJ2-1	CASSRDPPGLENEQFF	TGCGCCAGCAGCCGAGACCCACCGGGACTAGAGAATGAGCAGTTCTTC
15	NA	TRBV4-1	NA	TRBJ1-4	CASSRSGGTNEKLFF	TGCGCCAGCAGCCGCTCTGGGGGGACTAATGAAAAACTGTTTTTT
13	NA	TRBV6-5	NA	TRBJ1-5	CASSPTVGQPQHF	TGTGCCAGCAGTCCTACGGTCGGTCAGCCCCAGCATTTT
13	NA	TRBV7-2	NA	TRBJ2-7	CASSPGRDYEQYF	TGTGCCAGCAGCCCTGGGCGGGACTACGAGCAGTACTTC
14	NA	TRBV6-5	NA	TRBJ2-1	CASSLTSPIDEQFF	TGTGCCAGCAGTCTCACTAGCCCAATCGATGAGCAGTTCTTC
15	NA	TRBV5-6	NA	TRBJ1-3	CASSLRGLSGNTIYF	TGTGCCAGCAGCTTGAGAGGGCTCTCTGGAAACACCATATATTTT
16	NA	TRBV18	TRBD1	TRBJ2-5	CASSSYEGAPLGTQYF	TGTGCCAGCTCATCCTACGAGGGGGCCCCCCTGGGGACCCAGTACTTC
16	NA	TRBV11-2	NA	TRBJ2-6	CASSLALHTGANVLTF	TGTGCCAGCAGCTTAGCCCTGCATACTGGGGCCAACGTCCTGACTTTC
13	NA	TRBV10-3	TRBD1	TRBJ2-5	CAISGAGGETQYF	TGTGCCATCAGTGGGGCAGGGGGAGAGACCCAGTACTTC
13	few	TRBV11-2	NA	TRBJ2-7	CASSLGSHYEQYF	TGTGCCAGCAGCTTAGGTTCCCATTACGAGCAGTACTTC